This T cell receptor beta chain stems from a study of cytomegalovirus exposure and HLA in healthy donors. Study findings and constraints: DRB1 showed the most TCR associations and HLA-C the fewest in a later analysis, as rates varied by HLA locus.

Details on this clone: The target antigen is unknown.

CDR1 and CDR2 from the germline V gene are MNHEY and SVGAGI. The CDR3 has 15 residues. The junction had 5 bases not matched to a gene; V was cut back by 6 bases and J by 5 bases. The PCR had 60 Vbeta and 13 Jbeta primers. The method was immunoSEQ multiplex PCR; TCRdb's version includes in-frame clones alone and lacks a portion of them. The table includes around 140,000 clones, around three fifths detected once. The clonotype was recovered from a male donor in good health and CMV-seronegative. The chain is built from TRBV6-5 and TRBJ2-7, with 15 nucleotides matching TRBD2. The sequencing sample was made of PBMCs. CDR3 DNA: TGTGCCAGCAGCGGACTAGCGGGGGGGCGGGACGAGCAGTACTTC. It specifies CASSGLAGGRDEQYF.